The clone carrying this T cell receptor (beta chain) rates as medium-sized. The sample belongs to a study of tumor-infiltrating lymphocytes in oesophageal squamous cell carcinoma. The germline V gene encodes CDR1 MNHNS and CDR2 SASEGT. The ends lost 7 bases at V and 5 bases at J; junction bases unmatched: 13. This CDR3 is built from 16 residues. MiXCR, applied by TCRdb to the PCR reads, yields one record per CDR3 protein. In the table there are about 19,000 distinct CDR3 sequences, under 50% of which are singletons. This TCR was recovered from a male donor with esophageal squamous cell carcinoma. V gene TRBV6-1 combines with J gene TRBJ2-3, with TRBD2 matching 9 bases. The sequenced material came from normal esophageal tissue next to the tumor. The DNA of the CDR3 is TGTGCCAGCAACCGTATAGCGGGAGAAAGGAGAGATACGCAGTATTTT. Residues: CASNRIAGERRDTQYF.